This passage covers 4 T cell receptor beta chains from one sample sequenced in a study of control samples from healthy donors and cancer patients. Here immunoSEQ multiplex PCR was the method, and the copy in TCRdb shows in-frame clones only, minus some. The sample contains roughly 200,000 clones, about 90% of which appear only once. Sequencing was performed on blood. These receptors all come from a man younger than 45 in good health.

V gene TRBV7-9 combines with J gene TRBJ1-2, with D unclear. CDR3 size: 14 residues. The V gene lost 1 base and the J gene lost 2 bases, with 8 bases spanning the gap. Germline V gives CDR1 SEHNR, CDR2 FQNEAQ (reference sequence). This CDR3 is CASSLVLSNYGYTF. The CDR3 DNA follows: TGTGCCAGCAGCTTAGTTCTGTCCAACTATGGCTACACCTTC.

This sequence joins TRBV10-2 and TRBJ1-6; D is unclear. This CDR3 is 13 amino acids long. Germline CDR1 reads WSHSY; CDR2 reads SAAADI. V was cut by 3 bases and J by 10 bases, with 10 bases left in between. CDR3 loop: CASSDNFPSPLHF. As DNA, the CDR3 is TGCGCCAGCAGTGACAACTTCCCATCACCCCTCCACTTT.

This chain links TRBV6-1 with TRBJ1-5; D possibly corresponds to TRBD1 (6 bases). V was clipped by 4 bases and J by 6 bases, with 31 bases between them. Germline V CDR1 and CDR2: MNHNS, SASEGT. CDR3 length: 20 amino acids. This chain's CDR3 is CASSVKGGGRGGTGSQPQHF. CDR3 bases: TGTGCCAGCAGTGTAAAGGGTGGGGGCAGGGGAGGAACTGGTAGTCAGCCCCAGCATTTT.

DNA of the CDR3: TGCGCCAGCAGCCTTGACACCTACACTGAAGCTTTCTTT. Its protein product is CASSLDTYTEAFF. The V gene is TRBV4-1, the J gene TRBJ1-1, with D hard to call. The CDR3 extends over 13 amino acids. The germline CDR1 and CDR2 sequences are MGHRA and YSYEKL. The V and J ends lost 4 bases and 3 bases respectively, with 9 bases between them.